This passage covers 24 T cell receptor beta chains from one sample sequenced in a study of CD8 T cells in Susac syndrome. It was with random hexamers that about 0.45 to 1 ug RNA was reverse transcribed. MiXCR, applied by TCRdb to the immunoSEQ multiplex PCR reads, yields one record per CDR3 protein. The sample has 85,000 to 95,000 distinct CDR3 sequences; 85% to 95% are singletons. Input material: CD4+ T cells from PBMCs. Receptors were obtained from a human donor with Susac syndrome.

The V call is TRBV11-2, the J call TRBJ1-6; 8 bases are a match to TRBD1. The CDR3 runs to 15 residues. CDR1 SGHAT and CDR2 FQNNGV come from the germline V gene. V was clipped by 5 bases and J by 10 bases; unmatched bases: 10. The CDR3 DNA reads TGTGCCAGCAGCCGAGGACAGGGAAGGGGATCACCCCTCCACTTT. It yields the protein CASSRGQGRGSPLHF.

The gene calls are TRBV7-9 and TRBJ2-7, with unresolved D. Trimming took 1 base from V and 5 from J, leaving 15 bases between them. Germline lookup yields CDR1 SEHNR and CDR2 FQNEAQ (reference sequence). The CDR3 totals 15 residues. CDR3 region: CASSLGGGNSDEQYF. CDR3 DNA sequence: TGTGCCAGCAGCTTAGGGGGTGGGAATTCGGACGAGCAGTACTTC.

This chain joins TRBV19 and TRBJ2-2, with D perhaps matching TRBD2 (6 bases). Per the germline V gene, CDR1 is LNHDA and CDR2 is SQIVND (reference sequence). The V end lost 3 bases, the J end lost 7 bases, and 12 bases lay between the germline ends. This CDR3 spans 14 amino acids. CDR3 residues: CASSMAGTLGELFF. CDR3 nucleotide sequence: TGTGCCAGTAGTATGGCCGGGACTCTCGGGGAGCTGTTTTTT.

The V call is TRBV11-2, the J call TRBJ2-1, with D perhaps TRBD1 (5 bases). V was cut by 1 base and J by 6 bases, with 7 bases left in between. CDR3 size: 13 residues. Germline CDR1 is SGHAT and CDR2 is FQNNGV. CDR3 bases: TGTGCCAGCAGCTTAGTCAGGGTCAATGAGCAGTTCTTC. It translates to CASSLVRVNEQFF.

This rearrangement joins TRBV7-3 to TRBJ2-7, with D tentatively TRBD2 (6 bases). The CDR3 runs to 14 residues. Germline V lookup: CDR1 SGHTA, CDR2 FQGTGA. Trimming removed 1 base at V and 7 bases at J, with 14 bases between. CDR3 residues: CASSLNAGSGEQYF. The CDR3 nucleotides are TGTGCCAGCAGCTTAAACGCGGGGTCGGGGGAGCAGTACTTC.

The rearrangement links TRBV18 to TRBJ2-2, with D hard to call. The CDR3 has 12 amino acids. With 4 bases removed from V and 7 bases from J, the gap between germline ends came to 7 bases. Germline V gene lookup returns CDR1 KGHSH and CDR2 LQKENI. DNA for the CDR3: TGTGCCAGCTCACAGCCCAGCGGGGAGCTGTTTTTT. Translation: CASSQPSGELFF.

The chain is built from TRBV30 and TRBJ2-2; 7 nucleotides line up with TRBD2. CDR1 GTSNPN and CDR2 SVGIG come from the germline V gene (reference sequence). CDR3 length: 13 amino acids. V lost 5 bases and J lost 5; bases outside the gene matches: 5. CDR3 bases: TGTGCCTGGGGGCTAGCGGCTACCGGGGAGCTGTTTTTT. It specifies CAWGLAATGELFF.

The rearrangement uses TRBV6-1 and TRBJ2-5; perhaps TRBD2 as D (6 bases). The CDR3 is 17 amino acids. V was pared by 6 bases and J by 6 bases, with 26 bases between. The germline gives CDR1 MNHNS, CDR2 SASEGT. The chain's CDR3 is CASSPTERVPPRQTQYF. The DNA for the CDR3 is TGTGCCAGCAGCCCCACGGAGCGGGTGCCCCCAAGGCAGACCCAGTACTTC.

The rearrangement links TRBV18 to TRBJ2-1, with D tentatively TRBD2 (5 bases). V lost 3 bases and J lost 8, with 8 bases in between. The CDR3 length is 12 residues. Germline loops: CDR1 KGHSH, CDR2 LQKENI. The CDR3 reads CASSPRGHEQFF. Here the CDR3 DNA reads TGTGCCAGCTCACCCCGGGGTCATGAGCAGTTCTTC. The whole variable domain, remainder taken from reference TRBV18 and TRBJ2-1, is NAGVMQNPRHLVRRRGQEARLRCSPMKGHSHVYWYRQLPEEGLKFMVYLQKENIIDESGMPKERFSAEFPKEGPSILRIQQVVRGDSAAYFCASSPRGHEQFFGPGTRLTVL.

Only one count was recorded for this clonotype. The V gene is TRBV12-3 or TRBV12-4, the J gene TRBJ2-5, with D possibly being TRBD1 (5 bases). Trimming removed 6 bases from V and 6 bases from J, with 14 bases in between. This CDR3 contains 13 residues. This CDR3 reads CASRLDSPQTQYF. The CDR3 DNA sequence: TGTGCCAGCAGACTCGACAGCCCCCAGACCCAGTACTTC.

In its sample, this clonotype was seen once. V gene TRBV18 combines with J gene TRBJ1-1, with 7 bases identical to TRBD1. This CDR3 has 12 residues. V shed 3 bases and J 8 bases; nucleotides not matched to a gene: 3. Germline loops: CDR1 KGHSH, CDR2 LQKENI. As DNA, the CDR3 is TGTGCCAGCTCACCCGGACAGGCAGAAGCTTTCTTT. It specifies CASSPGQAEAFF.

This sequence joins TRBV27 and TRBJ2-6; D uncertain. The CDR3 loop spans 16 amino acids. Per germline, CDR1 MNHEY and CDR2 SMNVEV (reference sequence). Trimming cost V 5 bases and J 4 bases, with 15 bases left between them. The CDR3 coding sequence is TGTGCCAGCAGTCCATCGGCATTAATCGGGGCCAACGTCCTGACTTTC. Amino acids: CASSPSALIGANVLTF.

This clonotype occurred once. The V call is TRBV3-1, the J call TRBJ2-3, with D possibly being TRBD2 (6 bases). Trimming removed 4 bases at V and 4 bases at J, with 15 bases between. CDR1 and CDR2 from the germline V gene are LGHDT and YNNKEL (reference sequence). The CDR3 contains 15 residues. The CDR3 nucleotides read TGTGCCAGCAGCCTCCGGACCGGCGGGGCAGATACGCAGTATTTT. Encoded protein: CASSLRTGGADTQYF.

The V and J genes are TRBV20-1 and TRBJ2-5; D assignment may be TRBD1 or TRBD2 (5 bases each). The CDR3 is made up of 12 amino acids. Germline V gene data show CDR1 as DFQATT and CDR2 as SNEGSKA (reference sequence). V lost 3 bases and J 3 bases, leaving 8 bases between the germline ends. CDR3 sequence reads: CSARGVKETQYF. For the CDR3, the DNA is TGCAGTGCTAGGGGGGTAAAAGAGACCCAGTACTTC.

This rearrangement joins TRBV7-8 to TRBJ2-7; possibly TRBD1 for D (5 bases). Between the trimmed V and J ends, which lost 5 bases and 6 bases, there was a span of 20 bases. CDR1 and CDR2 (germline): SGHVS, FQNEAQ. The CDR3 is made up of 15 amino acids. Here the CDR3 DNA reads TGTGCCAGCAGCCTCGACAGTTGGACCCGGGTCGAGCAGTACTTC. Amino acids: CASSLDSWTRVEQYF.

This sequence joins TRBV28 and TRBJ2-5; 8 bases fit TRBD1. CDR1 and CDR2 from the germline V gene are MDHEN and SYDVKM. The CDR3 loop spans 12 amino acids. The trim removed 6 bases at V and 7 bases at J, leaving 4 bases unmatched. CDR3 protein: CASREQGGTQYF. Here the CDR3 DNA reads TGTGCCAGCAGGGAACAGGGGGGGACCCAGTACTTC.

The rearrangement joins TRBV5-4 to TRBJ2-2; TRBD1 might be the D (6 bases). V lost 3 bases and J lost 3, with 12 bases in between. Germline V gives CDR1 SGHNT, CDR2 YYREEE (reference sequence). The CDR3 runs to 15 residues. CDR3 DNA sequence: TGTGCCAGCAGCTCATCAGGGGTTTACACCGGGGAGCTGTTTTTT. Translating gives CASSSSGVYTGELFF.

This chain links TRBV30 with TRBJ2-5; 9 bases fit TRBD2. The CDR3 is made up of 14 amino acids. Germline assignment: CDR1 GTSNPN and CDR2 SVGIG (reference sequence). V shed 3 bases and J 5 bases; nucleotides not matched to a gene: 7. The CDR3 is CAWSSLAGKETQYF. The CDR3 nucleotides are TGTGCCTGGAGCTCGCTAGCGGGGAAGGAGACCCAGTACTTC. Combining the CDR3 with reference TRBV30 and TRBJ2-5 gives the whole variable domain SQTIHQWPATLVQPVGSPLSLECTVEGTSNPNLYWYRQAAGRGLQLLFYSVGIGQISSEVPQNLSASRPQDRQFILSSKKLLLSDSGFYLCAWSSLAGKETQYFGPGTRLLVL.

The CDR3 reads CASSLDRTKRQAFF. The CDR3 region has the DNA TGTGCCAGCAGCTTGGACAGGACCAAACGCCAAGCTTTCTTT. J is TRBJ1-1 and V is TRBV5-6; tentatively, D is TRBD1 (5 bases). CDR3 length: 14 residues. Trimming took 0 bases from V and 9 from J, leaving 15 bases between them. Germline-derived CDR1 and CDR2 are SGHDT and YYEEEE.

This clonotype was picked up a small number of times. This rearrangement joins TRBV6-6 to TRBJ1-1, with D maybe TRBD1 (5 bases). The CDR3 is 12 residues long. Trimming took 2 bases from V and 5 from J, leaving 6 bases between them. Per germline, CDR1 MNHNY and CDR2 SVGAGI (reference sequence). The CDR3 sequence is CASSYRTTEAFF. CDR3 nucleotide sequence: TGTGCCAGCAGTTACAGGACAACTGAAGCTTTCTTT.

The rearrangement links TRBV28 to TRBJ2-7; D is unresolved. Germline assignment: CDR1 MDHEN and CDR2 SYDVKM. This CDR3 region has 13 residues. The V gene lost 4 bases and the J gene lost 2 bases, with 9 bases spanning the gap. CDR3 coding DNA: TGTGCCAGCAGTTGGGGTCAGGCCTACGAGCAGTACTTC. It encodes CASSWGQAYEQYF.

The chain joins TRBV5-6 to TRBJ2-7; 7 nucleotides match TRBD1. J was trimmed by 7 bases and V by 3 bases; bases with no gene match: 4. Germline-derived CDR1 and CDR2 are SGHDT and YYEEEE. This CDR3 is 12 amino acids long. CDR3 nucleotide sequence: TGTGCCAGCAGCTCACAGGGGCGTGAGCAGTACTTC. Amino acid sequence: CASSSQGREQYF.

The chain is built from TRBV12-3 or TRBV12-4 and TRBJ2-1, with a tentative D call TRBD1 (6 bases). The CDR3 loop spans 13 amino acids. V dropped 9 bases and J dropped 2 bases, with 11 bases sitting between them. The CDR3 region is CASNRVPYNEQFF. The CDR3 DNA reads TGTGCCAGTAACAGGGTCCCCTACAATGAGCAGTTCTTC.

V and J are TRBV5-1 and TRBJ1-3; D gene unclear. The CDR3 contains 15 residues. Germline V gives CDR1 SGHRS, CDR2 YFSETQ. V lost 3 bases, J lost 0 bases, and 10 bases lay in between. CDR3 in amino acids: CASSSAPTSGNTIYF. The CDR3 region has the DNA TGCGCCAGCAGCTCCGCACCGACCTCTGGAAACACCATATATTTT.